Included here is one T cell receptor beta chain sequence, with context. Its specificity is unknown. The read finishes 3 residues shy of the CDR3 end, and the germline J gene is used to complete it. Cervical HPV DNA detected by MY09/MY11 PCR, typed by dot-blot. The CDR3 has 18 residues. Germline lookup yields CDR1 SGHTA and CDR2 FQGNSA. This sample is part of a study of T cells in women clearing cervical HPV infection. Looking at the study overall: Blood came at first lesion visit for cases, post-clearance for controls. Findings and caveats of the study: Each sample's T-cell count was unknown, possibly confounding richness.

Using immunoSEQ multiplex PCR, the repertoire was profiled, and TCRdb retains in-frame clones only, with some absent. The sample holds 21,000 or so clones. The V gene is TRBV7-2, the J gene TRBJ1-2; D remains unclear. Sequencing was carried out using blood buffy coat. This receptor was taken from a woman aged 18 to 75 with a cervical HPV16 infection that either progressed to CIN3+ or cleared (not recorded which). The CDR3 spells CASSLARASGRTTDTYTF. The CDR3 DNA, read in part, is TGTGCCAGCAGCTTAGCCCGGGCCAGCGGGAGGACCACAGATACC.